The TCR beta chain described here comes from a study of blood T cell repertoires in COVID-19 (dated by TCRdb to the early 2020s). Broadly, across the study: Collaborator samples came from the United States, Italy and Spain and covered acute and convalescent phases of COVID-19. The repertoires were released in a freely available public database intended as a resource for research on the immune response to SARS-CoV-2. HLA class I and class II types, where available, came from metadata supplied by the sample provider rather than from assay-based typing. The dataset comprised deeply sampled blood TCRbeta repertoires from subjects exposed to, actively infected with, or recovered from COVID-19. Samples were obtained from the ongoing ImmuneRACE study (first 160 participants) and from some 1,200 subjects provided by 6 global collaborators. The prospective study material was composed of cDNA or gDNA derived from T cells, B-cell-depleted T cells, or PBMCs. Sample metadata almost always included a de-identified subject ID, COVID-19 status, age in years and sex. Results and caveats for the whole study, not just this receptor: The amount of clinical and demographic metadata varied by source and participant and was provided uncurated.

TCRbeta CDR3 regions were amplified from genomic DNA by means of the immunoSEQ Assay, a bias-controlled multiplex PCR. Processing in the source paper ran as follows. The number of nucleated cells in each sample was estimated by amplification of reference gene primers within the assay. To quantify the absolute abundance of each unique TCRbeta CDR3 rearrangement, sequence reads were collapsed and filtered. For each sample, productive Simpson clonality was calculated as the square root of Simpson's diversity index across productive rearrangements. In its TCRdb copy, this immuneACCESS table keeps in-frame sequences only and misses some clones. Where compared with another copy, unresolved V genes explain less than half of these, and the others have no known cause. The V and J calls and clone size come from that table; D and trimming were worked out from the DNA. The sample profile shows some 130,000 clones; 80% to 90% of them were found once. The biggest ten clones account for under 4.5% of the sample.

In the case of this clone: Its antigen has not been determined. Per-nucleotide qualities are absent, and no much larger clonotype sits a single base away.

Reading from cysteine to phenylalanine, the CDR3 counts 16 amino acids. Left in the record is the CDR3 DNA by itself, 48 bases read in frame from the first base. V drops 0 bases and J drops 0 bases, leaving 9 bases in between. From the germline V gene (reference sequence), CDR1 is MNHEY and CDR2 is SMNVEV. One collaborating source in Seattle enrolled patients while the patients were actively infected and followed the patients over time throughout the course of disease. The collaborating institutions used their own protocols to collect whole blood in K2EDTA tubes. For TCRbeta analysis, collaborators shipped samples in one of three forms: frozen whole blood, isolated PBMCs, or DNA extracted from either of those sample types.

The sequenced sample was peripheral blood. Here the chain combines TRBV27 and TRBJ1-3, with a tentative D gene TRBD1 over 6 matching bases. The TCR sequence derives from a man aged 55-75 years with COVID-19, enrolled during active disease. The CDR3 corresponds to CASSLSGGGSGNTIYF. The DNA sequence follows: TGTGCCAGCAGTTTATCGGGAGGGGGCTCTGGAAACACCATATATTTT.